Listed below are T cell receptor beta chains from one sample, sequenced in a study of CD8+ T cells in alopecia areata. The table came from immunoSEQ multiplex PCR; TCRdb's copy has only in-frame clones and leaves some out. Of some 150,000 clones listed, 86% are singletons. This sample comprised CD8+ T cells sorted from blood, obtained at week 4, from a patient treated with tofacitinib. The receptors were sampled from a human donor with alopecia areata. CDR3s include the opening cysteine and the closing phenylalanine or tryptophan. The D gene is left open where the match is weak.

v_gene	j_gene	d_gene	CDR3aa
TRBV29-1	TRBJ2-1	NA	CSVPWGVHEQFF
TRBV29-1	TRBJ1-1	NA	CSVEDTGNTEAFF
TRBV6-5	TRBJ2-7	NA	CASSYSVGDYEQYF
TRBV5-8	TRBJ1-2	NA	CASSPWRGQANYGYTF
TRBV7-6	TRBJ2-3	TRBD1	CASGQGANADTQYF
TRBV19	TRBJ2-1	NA	CASSIGGNEQFF
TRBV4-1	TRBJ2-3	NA	CASSPRDTDTQYF
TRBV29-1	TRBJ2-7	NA	CSVENQGSSYEQYF
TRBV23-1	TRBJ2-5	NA	CARGRIKETQYF
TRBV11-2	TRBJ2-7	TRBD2	CASSLVTSGPTYEQYF
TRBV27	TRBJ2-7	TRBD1	CASSSRDRVYEQYF
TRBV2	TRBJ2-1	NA	CASSDLDQVYNEQFF
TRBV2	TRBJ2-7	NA	CASSEFAETYEQYF
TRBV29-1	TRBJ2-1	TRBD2	CSVAPGTRGDEQFF
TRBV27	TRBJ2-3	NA	CASSFRARNTDTQYF
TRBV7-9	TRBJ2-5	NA	CASSLGRSKETQYF
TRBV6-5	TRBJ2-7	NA	CASSYSDLPDEQYF
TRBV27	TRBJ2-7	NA	CASSPDVTSSYEQYF
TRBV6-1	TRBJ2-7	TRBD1	CASSEEGDRGIYEQYF
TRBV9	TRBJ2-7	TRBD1	CASSPRTGVEQYF
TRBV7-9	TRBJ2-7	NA	CASSPTYRGSYEQYF
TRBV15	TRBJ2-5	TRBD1	CATSREGTEQETQYF
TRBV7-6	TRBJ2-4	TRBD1	CASSSGQGLAKNIQYF
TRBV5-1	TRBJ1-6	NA	CASSLGGSAYNSPLHF
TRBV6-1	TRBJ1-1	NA	CASSPRVLDTEAFF
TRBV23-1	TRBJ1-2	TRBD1	CASSQEGDRYTIGYTF
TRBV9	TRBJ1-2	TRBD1	CASSPWTGGADYGYTF
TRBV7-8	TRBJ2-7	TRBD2	CASSLERLAGSYEQYF
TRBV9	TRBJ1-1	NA	CASSVSDTEAFF
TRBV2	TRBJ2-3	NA	CASSGLKGTVSDTQYF
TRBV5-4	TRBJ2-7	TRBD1	CASSLGDSSYEQYF
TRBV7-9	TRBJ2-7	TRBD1	CASSGPEPGQGTYEQYF
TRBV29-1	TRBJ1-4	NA	CSVERDEKLFF
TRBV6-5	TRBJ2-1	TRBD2	CASSYLAGSYNEQFF
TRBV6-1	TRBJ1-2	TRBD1	CASSPRDRGPDGYTF
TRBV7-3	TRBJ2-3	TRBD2	CASSSSGGAPDTQYF
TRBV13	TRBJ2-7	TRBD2	CASSLRTSGPYEQYF
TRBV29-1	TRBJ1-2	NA	CSVEDRQGLSYGYTF
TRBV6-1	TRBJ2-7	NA	CASNRDLEQYF
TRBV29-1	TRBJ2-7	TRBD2	CSVEGTSGGPSYEQYF
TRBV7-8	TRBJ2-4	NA	CASSHTLGGDIQYF
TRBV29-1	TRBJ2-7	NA	CSAQAGASYEQYF
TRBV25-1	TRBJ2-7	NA	CATNPPGGSYEQYF
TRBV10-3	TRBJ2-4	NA	CAISEGYGGFGIQYF
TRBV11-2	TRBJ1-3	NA	CASSLVRIPSGNTIYF
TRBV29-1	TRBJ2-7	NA	CSALDSYEQYF
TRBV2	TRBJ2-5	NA	CANDREGVQETQYF
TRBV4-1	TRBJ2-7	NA	CASGTGTGALYEQYF
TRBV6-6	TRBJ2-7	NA	CASSGQFNYSSYEQYF
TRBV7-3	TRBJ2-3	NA	CASSLVGSTDTQYF